Presented here are 29 T cell receptor beta chains from one specimen sequenced in a study of response to subunit inactivated influenza vaccine. One entry per CDR3 protein results from TCRdb running MiXCR on the RT-PCR reads. There are about 700,000 distinct CDR3 sequences in the sample; 11% to 15% occur only once, and less than 9% lies in the top ten. The sample in question was PBMCs from blood, obtained around two weeks before vaccination. Receptors originate from a man in his fifties who received an inactivated influenza vaccine.

The chain couples TRBV10-3 to TRBJ2-1, with D possibly TRBD1 on 5 matching bases. The CDR3 contains 12 residues. The V and J ends lost 4 bases and 5 bases respectively, with 6 bases between them. In germline, CDR1 is ENHRY, CDR2 SYGVKD. DNA of the CDR3: TGTGCCATCAGTGCCAGGGACAATGAGCAGTTCTTC. It translates to CAISARDNEQFF.

A word on this clonotype: Since a much larger clone is just one base distant, this may be a read error. V gene TRBV6-5 combines with J gene TRBJ1-2; TRBD1 is a possible D gene (5 bases). The V gene lost 2 bases and the J gene lost 7 bases, with 17 bases spanning the gap. The length of the CDR3 is 15 residues. The germline V gene has CDR1 MNHEY and CDR2 SVGAGI. In DNA form, the CDR3 reads TGTGCCAGCAGTTACGGGACGTCAGTTCGCCGTGGCTACACCTTC. It codes for CASSYGTSVRRGYTF.

This clonotype was seen a few times. The rearrangement links TRBV27 to TRBJ2-1; tentatively, D is TRBD1 (5 bases). V lost 2 bases, J lost 7 bases, and 15 bases lay in between. Germline V lookup: CDR1 MNHEY, CDR2 SMNVEV (reference sequence). The CDR3 is 15 amino acids. The chain's CDR3 is CASSLKGKWVNEQFF. CDR3 bases: TGTGCCAGCAGTTTAAAGGGGAAGTGGGTGAATGAGCAGTTCTTC.

This clonotype was seen a handful of times. J is TRBJ1-2 and V is TRBV15; 7 bases are a match to TRBD1. The CDR3 has 17 residues. After removal of 0 bases from V and 3 bases from J, the junction contained 10 bases not matched to a gene. Germline V gene sequence: CDR1 LNHNV, CDR2 YYDKDF (reference sequence). CDR3 in DNA: TGTGCCACCAGCAGAGATCACTCAGGGGGGCGCGACTATGGCTACACCTTC. Encoded protein: CATSRDHSGGRDYGYTF.

This clonotype turned up a few times. The chain has TRBV5-6 and TRBJ2-2; 7 nucleotides agree with TRBD2. After removal of 0 bases from V and 4 bases from J, the junction contained 12 bases not matched to a gene. Germline V lookup: CDR1 SGHDT, CDR2 YYEEEE. This CDR3 spans 18 amino acids. CDR3 sequence (DNA): TGTGCCAGCAGCTTGGTCCGAGTAGCGGGCGACCCCACCGGGGAGCTGTTTTTT. Protein product: CASSLVRVAGDPTGELFF.

In its sample, this clonotype was seen a few times. V gene TRBV7-2 combines with J gene TRBJ2-3; tentatively, D is TRBD2 (6 bases). The CDR3 totals 16 residues. The germline CDR1 and CDR2 sequences are SGHTA and FQGNSA. Trimming took off 4 bases at V and 4 bases at J, with 18 bases between the two ends. DNA of the CDR3: TGTGCCAGCAGCTCGGCAGCGGGCCTGAAGGCAGATACGCAGTATTTT. It is translated as CASSSAAGLKADTQYF.

The table lists this clonotype with a few counts. The chain links TRBV19 to TRBJ2-1, with D maybe TRBD2 (6 bases). Germline CDR1 reads LNHDA; CDR2 reads SQIVND (reference sequence). V was shortened by 4 bases and J by 7 bases, with 20 bases between the two germline ends. This CDR3 is built from 16 residues. CDR3: CASSTLAGMPGNEQFF. CDR3 DNA: TGTGCCAGTAGTACCCTCGCGGGGATGCCTGGGAATGAGCAGTTCTTC.

This clonotype was observed a handful of times. This rearrangement joins TRBV12-3 or TRBV12-4 to TRBJ1-2, with a tentative D call TRBD1 (5 bases). Between the trimmed V and J ends, which lost 3 bases and 6 bases, there was a span of 11 bases. This CDR3 has 13 amino acids. CDR3 amino acids: CASSFGGIDGYTF. DNA of the CDR3: TGTGCCAGCAGTTTCGGGGGGATCGATGGCTACACCTTC.

This clonotype has a handful of counts. The chain has TRBV25-1 and TRBJ1-6; no definite D call. Trimming stripped 0 bases from V and 9 bases from J, with 3 bases between. This CDR3 spans 12 amino acids. From germline, CDR1 is MGHDK and CDR2 SYGVNS. The CDR3 coding sequence is TGTGCCAGCAGTGAATACAGTTCACCCCTCCACTTT. This encodes CASSEYSSPLHF.

This clonotype was recorded a few times. The chain links TRBV7-2 to TRBJ1-1, with D possibly TRBD1 on 5 matching bases. CDR1 SGHTA and CDR2 FQGNSA come from the germline V gene. With 6 bases removed from V and 0 bases from J, the gap between germline ends came to 8 bases. This CDR3 has 13 residues. The CDR3 reads CASREGLNTEAFF. CDR3 coding DNA: TGTGCCAGCAGGGAGGGACTGAACACTGAAGCTTTCTTT.

The rearrangement links TRBV12-3 or TRBV12-4 to TRBJ2-5; 7 bases line up with TRBD1. The CDR3 is 13 residues long. The trim removed 5 bases at V and 5 bases at J, leaving 5 bases unmatched. The CDR3 region has the DNA TGTGCCAGCAGTACAGGGGCAGGGGAGACCCAGTACTTC. It is translated as CASSTGAGETQYF.

This clonotype was seen a few times. The chain joins TRBV14 to TRBJ2-1; 13 bases align to TRBD2. V shed 0 bases, J shed 2 bases, and the junction held 1 base outside the gene matches. Per germline, CDR1 SGHDN and CDR2 FVKESK. The CDR3 spans 17 residues. The CDR3 DNA is TGTGCCAGCAGCCAAGAACTAGCGGGAGGGCCCTACAATGAGCAGTTCTTC. It codes for CASSQELAGGPYNEQFF.

The genes are TRBV5-1 and TRBJ1-1; D not resolved. Germline values: CDR1 SGHRS, CDR2 YFSETQ. Trimming took off 2 bases at V and 1 base at J, with 30 bases between the two ends. The CDR3 contains 21 residues. The CDR3: CASSLEKIQATRDRPNTEAFF. Here the CDR3 DNA reads TGCGCCAGCAGCTTAGAGAAAATTCAGGCAACGCGGGATCGTCCGAACACTGAAGCTTTCTTT. The variable domain in full, completed from reference TRBV5-1 and TRBJ1-1, reads KAGVTQTPRYLIKTRGQQVTLSCSPISGHRSVSWYQQTPGQGLQFLFEYFSETQRNKGNFPGRFSGRQFSNSRSEMNVSTLELGDSALYLCASSLEKIQATRDRPNTEAFFGQGTRLTVV.

The chain joins TRBV20-1 to TRBJ1-1, with D perhaps matching TRBD1 (6 bases). The CDR3 has 14 residues. Germline loops: CDR1 DFQATT, CDR2 SNEGSKA (reference sequence). Trimming took off 0 bases at V and 6 bases at J, with 14 bases between the two ends. The CDR3 loop reads CSARDGGQRAEAFF. Here the CDR3 DNA reads TGCAGTGCTAGAGATGGGGGGCAGCGAGCTGAAGCTTTCTTT.

V usage is TRBV6-2 or TRBV6-3 and J usage is TRBJ2-1; TRBD1 is a possible D gene (6 bases). Germline CDR1 MNHEY, CDR2 SVGEGT. This CDR3 comprises 15 residues. V was pared by 2 bases and J by 4 bases, with 12 bases between. The CDR3 nucleotides are TGTGCCAGCAGTTACCGTCTGGACAGTTACAATGAGCAGTTCTTC. As protein: CASSYRLDSYNEQFF.

The J gene is TRBJ2-4, the V gene TRBV29-1; weak D call: TRBD1 (6 bases). V was trimmed by 2 bases and J by 6 bases, leaving 17 bases between them. The CDR3 length is 15 residues. CDR1 and CDR2 (germline): SQVTM, ANQGSEA. CDR3 sequence: CSVEYADLRGNIQYF. In DNA, the CDR3 is TGCAGCGTTGAATATGCGGACCTCAGGGGAAACATTCAGTACTTC.

This clonotype was counted a few times. This sequence joins TRBV5-1 and TRBJ2-7, with a weak D call TRBD1 (7 bases). CDR1 and CDR2 (germline): SGHRS, YFSETQ. This CDR3 is built from 18 residues. With 2 bases removed from V and 0 bases from J, the gap between germline ends came to 21 bases. CDR3 sequence (DNA): TGCGCCAGCAGCTTAGTTGAGGACAGGTGGGGACTCTCCTACGAGCAGTACTTC. Its translation is CASSLVEDRWGLSYEQYF.

V and J are TRBV6-1 and TRBJ1-3; unclear D gene. This CDR3 contains 16 residues. V shed 5 bases and J shed 0 bases, with 14 bases lying between them. CDR1 MNHNS and CDR2 SASEGT come from the germline V gene. As DNA, the CDR3 is TGTGCCAGCAGTCCGTGGACGGTCCGCTCTGGAAACACCATATATTTT. This translates into CASSPWTVRSGNTIYF.

The chain uses TRBV5-1 and TRBJ1-2; tentative D call: TRBD1 (6 bases). Germline V gene sequence: CDR1 SGHRS, CDR2 YFSETQ. This CDR3 contains 15 residues. Trimming removed 0 bases from V and 6 bases from J, with 15 bases in between. CDR3 coding DNA: TGCGCCAGCAGCTTGGAGGGGGGCAGAGAACATGGCTACACCTTC. This translates into CASSLEGGREHGYTF.

The gene calls are TRBV7-2 and TRBJ2-1, with 8 positions matching TRBD2. The germline CDR1 and CDR2 sequences are SGHTA and FQGNSA. This CDR3 comprises 17 residues. J gave up 4 bases and V 5 bases, and 13 bases lay outside the gene matches. In DNA form, the CDR3 reads TGTGCCAGCAGCCCCCCCCGACCTAGCGGGTTTTACAATGAGCAGTTCTTC. It codes for CASSPPRPSGFYNEQFF. Based on the CDR3 plus reference TRBV7-2 and TRBJ2-1, the full variable domain is GAGVSQSPSNKVTEKGKDVELRCDPISGHTALYWYRQSLGQGLEFLIYFQGNSAPDKSGLPSDRFSAERTGGSVSTLTIQRTQQEDSAVYLCASSPPRPSGFYNEQFFGPGTRLTVL.

In its sample, this clonotype was seen a few times. This chain uses TRBV9 with TRBJ2-7; D is possibly TRBD1 or TRBD2 (5 bases each). The CDR3 sequence is 13 residues long. CDR1 and CDR2 from the germline V gene are SGDLS and YYNGEE. The V end was cut by 7 bases, the J end by 0 bases, with 11 bases between. The CDR3 spells CASGVGGSYEQYF. CDR3 coding DNA: TGTGCCAGCGGGGTTGGGGGCTCCTACGAGCAGTACTTC.

There are a few counts of this clonotype. The V call is TRBV2, the J call TRBJ2-2; D remains unclear. Germline V gene data show CDR1 as SNHLY and CDR2 as FYNNEI. The ends were cut back, 6 bases at V and 0 bases at J, with 11 bases in the middle. This CDR3 contains 15 residues. CDR3 loop: CASRTLGTNTGELFF. In DNA, the CDR3 is TGTGCCAGCAGGACACTGGGGACGAACACCGGGGAGCTGTTTTTT.

The table lists this clonotype with many counts. This chain connects TRBV10-3 to TRBJ1-5; 9 bases match TRBD1. Germline trimming cut 8 bases from V and 5 bases from J; bases unmatched to any gene: 7. The CDR3 has 14 residues. Germline values: CDR1 ENHRY, CDR2 SYGVKD. The CDR3 DNA follows: TGTGCCATCTCCGGGACAGGGTTGGATCAGCCCCAGCATTTT. This codes for CAISGTGLDQPQHF.

This clonotype was seen many times. The V call is TRBV4-2, the J call TRBJ2-3; the D gene is possibly TRBD2 (5 bases). The ends were cut back, 4 bases at V and 5 bases at J, with 19 bases in the middle. Germline values: CDR1 LGHNA, CDR2 YNFKEQ. This CDR3 has 16 amino acids. The CDR3 coding sequence is TGTGCCAGCAGCCGAGACTATAGGGCACAACAAGATACGCAGTATTTT. It specifies CASSRDYRAQQDTQYF.

This clonotype occurred a few times. The chain uses TRBV20-1 and TRBJ2-7, with 9 bases that match TRBD2. Germline CDR1 reads DFQATT; CDR2 reads SNEGSKA (reference sequence). Unmatched junction bases numbered 16, after V lost 0 bases and J lost 1 base. The CDR3 is 19 residues long. The CDR3 DNA follows: TGCAGTGCTAGAGATACCCTAATATATAGCGGGAGACGTTCCTACGAGCAGTACTTC. Translated, it gives CSARDTLIYSGRRSYEQYF.

This clonotype occurred a few times. The chain couples TRBV4-1 to TRBJ1-3, with D hard to call. Trimming removed 1 base at V and 2 bases at J, with 12 bases between. CDR1 and CDR2 (germline): MGHRA, YSYEKL. The CDR3 covers 16 residues. The CDR3 coding sequence is TGCGCCAGCAGCCAAGTTCTCGGAAGTCCTGGAAACACCATATATTTT. It codes for CASSQVLGSPGNTIYF.

The sample holds a few counts of this clonotype. This chain joins TRBV15 and TRBJ2-5; perhaps TRBD1 as D (5 bases). Germline V CDR1 and CDR2: LNHNV, YYDKDF (reference sequence). V was pared by 6 bases and J by 1 base, with 18 bases between. The CDR3 extends over 16 amino acids. The CDR3 coding sequence is TGTGCCACCAGTCGAGCGTCGCAGGGTGGCCAAGAGACCCAGTACTTC. Protein product: CATSRASQGGQETQYF.

This clonotype was seen repeatedly, ten times or more. This sequence joins TRBV9 and TRBJ2-1; D possibly uses TRBD1 or TRBD2 (6 bases each). The CDR3 consists of 15 residues. V dropped 0 bases and J dropped 0 bases, with 7 bases sitting between them. Germline lookup yields CDR1 SGDLS and CDR2 YYNGEE. CDR3 residues: CASSVAGASYNEQFF. CDR3 sequence (DNA): TGTGCCAGCAGCGTAGCGGGGGCCTCCTACAATGAGCAGTTCTTC.

This clonotype was seen a few times. The chain recombines TRBV29-1 with TRBJ2-1, with 9 bases lining up with TRBD2. With 0 bases clipped from V and 8 bases from J, the junction kept 8 bases outside the gene matches. Looked up from germline, CDR1 is SQVTM and CDR2 is ANQGSEA. The CDR3 has 15 residues. This CDR3 is CSVEDFSGRLDEQFF. In nucleotides, the CDR3 is TGCAGCGTTGAAGATTTTAGCGGGAGATTAGATGAGCAGTTCTTC.